This TCR beta chain comes out of a study of T cell changes during pregnancy in multiple sclerosis. Sequenced by immunoSEQ multiplex PCR; TCRdb stores in-frame clones only, minus some. The sample shows around 26,000 clones, nearly 90% of them seen only once. The CDR3 extends over 15 amino acids. Germline V lookup: CDR1 SGHRS, CDR2 YFSETQ. Trimming pared 1 base from V and 2 bases from J, leaving 11 bases between. The receptor was isolated from a female donor with multiple sclerosis, enrolled in a pregnancy study. The V gene is TRBV5-1, the J gene TRBJ2-3, with D possibly matching TRBD1 (6 bases). The input for sequencing was CD8+ T cells from peripheral blood mononuclear cells, taken in the second trimester of pregnancy. The CDR3 nucleotides are TGCGCCAGCAGCTTGCGGGACATAGTCACAGATACGCAGTATTTT. The encoded protein is CASSLRDIVTDTQYF. Supplemented by reference TRBV5-1 and TRBJ2-3, the full variable domain reads KAGVTQTPRYLIKTRGQQVTLSCSPISGHRSVSWYQQTPGQGLQFLFEYFSETQRNKGNFPGRFSGRQFSNSRSEMNVSTLELGDSALYLCASSLRDIVTDTQYFGPGTRLTVL.